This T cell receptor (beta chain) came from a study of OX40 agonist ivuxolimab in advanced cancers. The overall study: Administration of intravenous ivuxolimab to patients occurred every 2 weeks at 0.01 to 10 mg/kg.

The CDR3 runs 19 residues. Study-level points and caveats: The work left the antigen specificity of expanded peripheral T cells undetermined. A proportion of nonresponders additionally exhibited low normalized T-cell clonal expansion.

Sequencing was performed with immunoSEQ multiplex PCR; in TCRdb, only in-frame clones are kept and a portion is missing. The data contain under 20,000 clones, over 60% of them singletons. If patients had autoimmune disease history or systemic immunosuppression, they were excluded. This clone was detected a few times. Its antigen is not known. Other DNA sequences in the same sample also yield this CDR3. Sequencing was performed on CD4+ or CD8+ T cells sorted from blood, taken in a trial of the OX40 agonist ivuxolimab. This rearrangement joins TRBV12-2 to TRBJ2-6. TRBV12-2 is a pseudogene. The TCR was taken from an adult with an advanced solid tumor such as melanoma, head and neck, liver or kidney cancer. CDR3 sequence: CASRPRRSWIFSGANVLTF. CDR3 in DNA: TGTGCAAGTCGCCCCAGACGCTCCTGGATCTTCTCTGGGGCCAACGTCCTGACTTTC.